Listed below are T cell receptor beta chains from one sample, sequenced in a study of cytomegalovirus exposure and HLA in healthy donors. Here immunoSEQ multiplex PCR was the method, and the copy in TCRdb shows in-frame clones only, minus some. The sample has some 120,000 clones, approximately 81% seen once. The sample consisted of PBMCs. These TCRs come from a man under 40 in good health and CMV-seropositive. CDR3s include the opening cysteine and the closing phenylalanine or tryptophan. Fields, in order: V gene, clone size, J gene, D gene, CDR3 protein, CDR3 DNA. The D gene is left open where the match is weak. The size of a clone is reported for some rows only, either as once, few or many, or as a class for expanded clones.

V: TRBV7-2; size: NA; J: TRBJ2-7; D: TRBD2; CDR3: CASSLRDYLGEQYF; DNA: TGTGCCAGCAGCCTTAGGGACTACCTTGGCGAGCAGTACTTC
V: TRBV7-9; size: NA; J: TRBJ1-4; D: TRBD1; CDR3: CASSYGQGNEKLFF; DNA: TGTGCCAGCAGCTACGGACAGGGGAATGAAAAACTGTTTTTT
V: TRBV11-2; size: few; J: TRBJ1-3; D: NA; CDR3: CASRQTGSGNTIYF; DNA: TGTGCCAGCAGACAGACAGGCTCTGGAAACACCATATATTTT
V: TRBV18; size: NA; J: TRBJ2-2; D: TRBD2; CDR3: CASSPGTSGTTGELFF; DNA: TGTGCCAGCTCACCAGGGACTAGCGGGACGACCGGGGAGCTGTTTTTT
V: TRBV4-3; size: NA; J: TRBJ2-2; D: TRBD1; CDR3: CASSQYGTGMIPGELFF; DNA: TGCGCCAGCAGCCAATACGGGACAGGGATGATTCCCGGGGAGCTGTTTTTT
V: TRBV27; size: NA; J: TRBJ2-3; D: NA; CDR3: CASTGGDTQYF; DNA: TGTGCCAGCACCGGAGGTGATACGCAGTATTTT
V: TRBV6-5; size: NA; J: TRBJ1-1; D: NA; CDR3: CASGRRPITEAFF; DNA: TGTGCCTCCGGCCGCAGGCCGATTACTGAAGCTTTCTTT
V: TRBV5-4; size: once; J: TRBJ2-7; D: TRBD1; CDR3: CASSFGQGRTYEQYF; DNA: TGTGCCAGCAGCTTCGGACAGGGGAGGACCTACGAGCAGTACTTC
V: TRBV4-3; size: NA; J: TRBJ1-3; D: NA; CDR3: CASSQIAGNTIYF; DNA: TGCGCCAGCAGCCAGATAGCGGGAAACACCATATATTTT
V: TRBV9; size: NA; J: TRBJ1-1; D: TRBD1; CDR3: CASSVGDRENTEAFF; DNA: TGTGCCAGCAGCGTAGGGGACAGGGAGAACACTGAAGCTTTCTTT
V: TRBV29-1; size: NA; J: TRBJ1-2; D: NA; CDR3: CSVGGPGYGYTF; DNA: TGCAGCGTGGGGGGACCTGGGTATGGCTACACCTTC
V: TRBV9; size: few; J: TRBJ2-7; D: NA; CDR3: CASSAEGVSEQYF; DNA: TGTGCCAGCAGCGCCGAAGGGGTCTCTGAGCAGTACTTC
V: TRBV7-3; size: few; J: TRBJ2-1; D: TRBD2; CDR3: CASSLGGGGGYNEQFF; DNA: TGTGCCAGCAGCTTAGGCGGCGGGGGGGGCTACAATGAGCAGTTCTTC
V: TRBV7-6; size: NA; J: TRBJ2-1; D: NA; CDR3: CASSLRQDNEQFF; DNA: TGTGCCAGCAGCTTAAGACAAGACAATGAGCAGTTCTTC
V: TRBV6-1; size: NA; J: TRBJ2-1; D: NA; CDR3: CASSELGTRNNEQFF; DNA: TGTGCCAGCAGTGAATTAGGGACACGGAACAATGAGCAGTTCTTC
V: TRBV6-6; size: NA; J: TRBJ1-6; D: NA; CDR3: CASSYFHGGENSPLHF; DNA: TGTGCCAGCAGTTACTTTCATGGCGGGGAAAATTCACCCCTCCACTTT
V: TRBV30; size: NA; J: TRBJ1-1; D: TRBD1; CDR3: CAWDRGHTEAFF; DNA: TGTGCCTGGGACAGGGGACACACTGAAGCTTTCTTT
V: TRBV9; size: NA; J: TRBJ1-2; D: NA; CDR3: CASSAYYGYTF; DNA: TGTGCCAGCAGCGCTTACTATGGCTACACCTTC
V: TRBV10-3; size: NA; J: TRBJ2-2; D: TRBD1; CDR3: CAIGTGTTGELFF; DNA: TGTGCCATAGGGACAGGGACCACCGGGGAGTTGTTTTTT
V: TRBV6-4; size: NA; J: TRBJ2-2; D: TRBD2; CDR3: CASSDGTSTGELFF; DNA: TGTGCCAGCAGTGACGGGACTAGCACCGGGGAGCTGTTTTTT
V: TRBV2; size: few; J: TRBJ2-4; D: NA; CDR3: CASSRAQGSWAKNIQYF; DNA: TGTGCCAGCAGCCGAGCCCAGGGGAGTTGGGCCAAAAACATTCAGTACTTC
V: TRBV9; size: NA; J: TRBJ2-1; D: TRBD2; CDR3: CASSGGSGTSGKNEQFF; DNA: TGTGCCAGCAGCGGAGGGTCCGGGACTAGCGGGAAGAATGAGCAGTTCTTC
V: TRBV27; size: NA; J: TRBJ1-1; D: TRBD1; CDR3: CASRITGGNTEAFF; DNA: TGTGCCAGCAGGATCACAGGGGGAAACACTGAAGCTTTCTTT
V: TRBV6-6; size: NA; J: TRBJ1-6; D: NA; CDR3: CASSYSGQLNSPLHF; DNA: TGTGCCAGCAGTTACTCCGGACAGCTCAATTCACCCCTCCACTTT
V: TRBV6-5; size: NA; J: TRBJ2-2; D: NA; CDR3: CASTSGSGTGELFF; DNA: TGTGCCAGCACAAGCGGGTCGGGCACCGGGGAGCTGTTTTTT
V: TRBV27; size: NA; J: TRBJ2-7; D: TRBD2; CDR3: CASRRLAGGQKNYEQYF; DNA: TGTGCCAGCAGACGACTAGCGGGGGGGCAAAAAAACTACGAGCAGTACTTC
V: TRBV21-1; size: NA; J: TRBJ2-2; D: NA; CDR3: CASSNGQGNTGELFF; DNA: TGTGCCAGCAGCAATGGACAGGGGAACACCGGGGAGCTGTTTTTT
V: TRBV9; size: NA; J: TRBJ2-2; D: TRBD2; CDR3: CASKRGGLAGELFF; DNA: TGTGCCAGCAAGCGGGGGGGCCTGGCCGGGGAGCTGTTTTTT
V: TRBV7-2; size: few; J: TRBJ2-7; D: TRBD1; CDR3: CASSLGQGGGLEQYF; DNA: TGTGCCAGCAGCTTAGGACAGGGGGGAGGGTTGGAGCAGTACTTC
V: TRBV19; size: NA; J: TRBJ1-2; D: NA; CDR3: CASSLEGPFSSGYTF; DNA: TGTGCCAGTAGTCTCGAGGGCCCCTTCTCCAGTGGCTACACCTTC
V: TRBV7-8; size: few; J: TRBJ1-5; D: NA; CDR3: CASSLSRGLSNQPQHF; DNA: TGTGCCAGCAGCTTAAGTAGGGGACTAAGCAATCAGCCCCAGCATTTT
V: TRBV29-1; size: NA; J: TRBJ2-3; D: NA; CDR3: CSVEPKDTQYF; DNA: TGCAGCGTTGAACCAAAAGATACGCAGTATTTT
V: TRBV5-4; size: NA; J: TRBJ2-6; D: NA; CDR3: CASSLAGGTGANGLTF; DNA: TGTGCCAGCAGCTTGGCCGGTGGGACTGGGGCCAACGGCCTGACTTTC
V: TRBV28; size: NA; J: TRBJ2-3; D: TRBD2; CDR3: CASSLLAGFTDTQYF; DNA: TGTGCCAGCAGTTTACTAGCGGGATTCACAGATACGCAGTATTTT
V: TRBV16; size: NA; J: TRBJ1-1; D: NA; CDR3: CASSPVTEAFF; DNA: TGTGCCAGCAGCCCCGTCACTGAAGCTTTCTTT
V: TRBV30; size: few; J: TRBJ2-1; D: TRBD2; CDR3: CAWTSGITYNEQFF; DNA: TGTGCCTGGACTAGCGGAATTACCTACAATGAGCAGTTCTTC
V: TRBV4-3; size: NA; J: TRBJ2-1; D: NA; CDR3: CASSQDPMGGARNEQFF; DNA: TGCGCCAGCAGCCAGGACCCCATGGGGGGGGCCAGGAATGAGCAGTTCTTC
V: TRBV7-9; size: NA; J: TRBJ2-7; D: TRBD2; CDR3: CASSYGTSSREGNEQYF; DNA: TGTGCCAGCAGCTACGGGACTAGCAGCCGAGAGGGGAACGAGCAGTACTTC
V: TRBV7-9; size: NA; J: TRBJ1-4; D: NA; CDR3: CASSLRRAQGNEKLFF; DNA: TGTGCCAGCAGCTTACGTCGCGCACAGGGCAATGAAAAACTGTTTTTT
V: TRBV11-2; size: NA; J: TRBJ2-3; D: NA; CDR3: CASSLIALRSLITDTQYF; DNA: TGTGCCAGCAGCTTAATCGCCCTTCGTAGCCTAATCACAGATACGCAGTATTTT
V: TRBV18; size: NA; J: TRBJ2-7; D: TRBD1; CDR3: CATGQGPSYEQYF; DNA: TGTGCCACCGGACAGGGACCATCCTACGAGCAGTACTTC
V: TRBV11-3; size: few; J: TRBJ2-3; D: TRBD1; CDR3: CASIHGTGKGTDTQYF; DNA: TGTGCCAGCATCCACGGGACAGGGAAGGGCACAGATACGCAGTATTTT
V: TRBV2; size: NA; J: TRBJ2-6; D: NA; CDR3: CASSGTLSGANGLTF; DNA: TGTGCCAGCAGCGGGACACTCTCTGGGGCCAACGGCCTGACTTTC
V: TRBV7-9; size: few; J: TRBJ1-1; D: NA; CDR3: CSSSLEATEAFF; DNA: TGTTCCAGCAGCTTAGAAGCCACTGAAGCTTTCTTT
V: TRBV7-2; size: NA; J: TRBJ1-1; D: NA; CDR3: CASSLLAATTEAFF; DNA: TGTGCCAGCAGCTTACTCGCGGCCACCACTGAAGCTTTCTTT
V: TRBV7-6; size: NA; J: TRBJ1-1; D: TRBD1; CDR3: CASSLTSRDRGPEAFF; DNA: TGTGCCAGCAGCCTTACTTCCCGGGACAGGGGGCCTGAAGCTTTCTTT
V: TRBV2; size: NA; J: TRBJ1-1; D: NA; CDR3: CASSLLGGKRGTEAFF; DNA: TGTGCCAGCAGCCTATTGGGGGGGAAGAGAGGGACTGAAGCTTTCTTT
V: TRBV9; size: NA; J: TRBJ2-1; D: NA; CDR3: CASSVAGYNEQFF; DNA: TGTGCCAGCAGCGTAGCGGGGTACAATGAGCAGTTCTTC
V: TRBV12-1; size: NA; J: TRBJ1-4; D: NA; CDR3: CGGEPEKLFF; DNA: TGTGGGGGCGAACCTGAAAAACTGTTTTTT
V: TRBV4-3; size: NA; J: TRBJ1-2; D: NA; CDR3: CASSQGNQGYYGYTF; DNA: TGCGCCAGCAGCCAAGGGAATCAGGGCTACTATGGCTACACCTTC
V: TRBV10-3; size: NA; J: TRBJ2-3; D: NA; CDR3: CATAVRAGSTDTQYF; DNA: TGTGCCACAGCCGTCCGGGCGGGATCCACAGATACGCAGTATTTT
V: TRBV5-1; size: few; J: TRBJ1-2; D: NA; CDR3: CASSLESPNYGYTF; DNA: TGCGCCAGCAGCTTGGAGAGTCCGAACTATGGCTACACCTTC
V: TRBV28; size: NA; J: TRBJ2-3; D: TRBD1; CDR3: CASSSGTGTPPSTDTQYF; DNA: TGTGCCAGCAGTTCAGGGACAGGGACCCCCCCTAGCACAGATACGCAGTATTTT
V: TRBV2; size: NA; J: TRBJ2-2; D: NA; CDR3: CASSDEGPTTGELFF; DNA: TGTGCCAGCAGTGATGAGGGTCCGACCACCGGGGAGCTGTTTTTT